Listed below are T cell receptor beta chains from one sample, sequenced in a study of cytomegalovirus exposure and HLA in healthy donors. Profiled with immunoSEQ multiplex PCR; TCRdb holds only in-frame clones, not every one. Among more than 100,000 clones listed, 88% were seen once. Sequencing input: PBMCs. The receptors originated from a woman between 18 and 30 years old in good health and CMV-seropositive. CDR3s include the opening cysteine and the closing phenylalanine or tryptophan. D genes are given only for firm matches. Rows give clone size only sometimes, using once, few, many, or a class for an expanded clone.

J gene	clone size	D gene	V gene	CDR3 DNA	CDR3 protein
TRBJ2-5	-	TRBD1	TRBV2	TGTGCCAGCAGGGATTACGGGACAGCTAAAGAGACCCAGTACTTC	CASRDYGTAKETQYF
TRBJ2-3	-	-	TRBV19	TGTGCCAGTAGTATAGGTACAGGCACAGATACGCAGTATTTT	CASSIGTGTDTQYF
TRBJ1-1	-	-	TRBV27	TGTGCCACCTATGGGGCTTTTGAAGCTTTCTTT	CATYGAFEAFF
TRBJ1-1	-	-	TRBV7-9	TGTGCCAGCAGCTTAGTAATCACTGAAGCTTTCTTT	CASSLVITEAFF
TRBJ1-1	-	TRBD1	TRBV30	TGTGCCTGGAGTGTACAGTTCAGGGGGGAAGCTTTCTTT	CAWSVQFRGEAFF
TRBJ2-7	-	-	TRBV21-1	TGTGCCAGCAAACCACGGGAGGGCCATTCCTACGAGCAGTACTTC	CASKPREGHSYEQYF
TRBJ2-7	-	-	TRBV30	TGTGCCTGGAGTGTCGGGGTAATCTCCTACGAGCAGTACTTC	CAWSVGVISYEQYF
TRBJ1-2	-	-	TRBV5-1	TGCGCCAGCAGCTTGGACGGGGTCTATGGCTACACCTTC	CASSLDGVYGYTF
TRBJ2-7	-	TRBD2	TRBV2	TGTGCCAGCAGTGATGCAGGGAGGGGATACGAGCAGTACTTC	CASSDAGRGYEQYF
TRBJ1-2	-	TRBD1	TRBV4-1	TGCGCCAGCAGCCAAACAGGGGCGACTGGCTACACCTTC	CASSQTGATGYTF
TRBJ2-7	-	-	TRBV4-3	TGCGCCAGCAGCCTTGGAGACAGGGAGGAGTACGAGCAGTACTTC	CASSLGDREEYEQYF
TRBJ2-7	few	TRBD1	TRBV19	TGTGCCAGTAAGGGGACAGGGGGAATCTACGAGCAGTACTTC	CASKGTGGIYEQYF
TRBJ1-3	-	-	TRBV2	TGTGCCAGCAGTACCGCGAACTCTGGAAACACCATATATTTT	CASSTANSGNTIYF
TRBJ1-1	-	-	TRBV7-2	TGTGCCAGCAACTCAGGACAGACATCTGAAGCTTTCTTT	CASNSGQTSEAFF
TRBJ2-1	-	-	TRBV6-5	TGTGCCAGCAGTTACTCGAGGAGCTCCTACAATGAGCAGTTCTTC	CASSYSRSSYNEQFF
TRBJ1-2	-	TRBD1	TRBV18	TGTGCCAGCTCACTTACAACCGGGACAGATGGCTACACCTTC	CASSLTTGTDGYTF
TRBJ1-2	-	TRBD1	TRBV5-4	TGTGCCAGCAGCCCAGGGACAGTCAAGCTAATCGATGGCTACACCTTC	CASSPGTVKLIDGYTF
TRBJ2-1	-	TRBD2	TRBV7-2	TGTGCCAGCAGCTATGTAGCGGGGAGAGATGAGCAGTTCTTC	CASSYVAGRDEQFF
TRBJ2-1	-	-	TRBV11-3	TGTGCCAGCAGCTTTCAAGCTTCGACCCAGGGTGAGCAGTTCTTC	CASSFQASTQGEQFF
TRBJ1-2	-	TRBD1	TRBV11-3	TGTGCCAGCAGCTCCGGGGACAGTTACCTATATGGCTACACCTTC	CASSSGDSYLYGYTF
TRBJ2-3	once	TRBD2	TRBV11-3	TGTGCCAGCAGCGATAGTTGGGGCGGGGGGCACACAGATACGCAGTATTTT	CASSDSWGGGHTDTQYF
TRBJ1-4	-	-	TRBV6-1	TGTGCCAGCGGCGTTCAGAGGAATGAAAAACTGTTTTTT	CASGVQRNEKLFF
TRBJ2-3	once	TRBD1	TRBV11-2	TGTGCCAGCAGCTCTAAGGGGGCTGTAGATACGCAGTATTTT	CASSSKGAVDTQYF
TRBJ2-7	-	TRBD1	TRBV19	TGTGCCAGTGGGAACAGGGGAGCGCAGGTCGAGCAGTACTTC	CASGNRGAQVEQYF
TRBJ1-2	-	TRBD1	TRBV4-2	TGTGCCAGCAGCCCCGGACAGGGGGACTATGGCTACACCTTC	CASSPGQGDYGYTF
TRBJ2-5	-	-	TRBV9	TGTGCCAGCAGCCCACAGGTACAAGAGACCCAGTACTTC	CASSPQVQETQYF
TRBJ1-1	-	-	TRBV5-4	TGTGCCAGCAGCTTTAACAGGGCTGGGACTGAAGCTTTCTTT	CASSFNRAGTEAFF
TRBJ1-1	-	-	TRBV6-6	TGTGCCAGCAGTTACCCGCCAGCGGCCATGAACACTGAAGCTTTCTTT	CASSYPPAAMNTEAFF
TRBJ1-1	-	-	TRBV18	TGTGCCAGCTCACCAGTTAGCAGGAACACTGAAGCTTTCTTT	CASSPVSRNTEAFF
TRBJ2-7	-	-	TRBV11-3	TGTGCCAGCGAACTAGCCGACGAGCAGTACTTC	CASELADEQYF
TRBJ1-5	-	TRBD1	TRBV19	TGTGCCAGTAGTATACGTCCCGGACAGGTACTTAATCAGCCCCAGCATTTT	CASSIRPGQVLNQPQHF
TRBJ2-2	few	TRBD1	TRBV27	TGTGCCAGCAGTTTATTCGGGACAGGGGGCGGAGGGGAGCTGTTTTTT	CASSLFGTGGGGELFF
TRBJ2-2	-	TRBD2	TRBV7-2	TGTGCCAGCAGCCCCCGATGGACTAGCGGGGAGTTTTCCGGGGAGCTGTTTTTT	CASSPRWTSGEFSGELFF
TRBJ2-7	-	-	TRBV9	TGTGCCAGCAGCACTCACAGGGGGGGGAAGTCCGAGCAGTACTTC	CASSTHRGGKSEQYF
TRBJ1-3	once	TRBD1	TRBV4-1	TGCGCCAGCAGCCAAGGACAGGGAATGGGCTCTGGAAACACCATATATTTT	CASSQGQGMGSGNTIYF
TRBJ1-1	-	-	TRBV15	TGTGCCACCAGCAGAGGCGACAGCCCGATCACTGAAGCTTTCTTT	CATSRGDSPITEAFF
TRBJ1-2	-	TRBD1	TRBV7-3	TGTGCCAGCAGCCCGACAGGGGGCATTGGCTACACCTTC	CASSPTGGIGYTF
TRBJ2-1	-	TRBD2	TRBV5-3	TGTGCCAGAAGCTTACTAGGACTAGCGGGAGGACCCGAGCAGTTCTTC	CARSLLGLAGGPEQFF
TRBJ2-2	-	TRBD1	TRBV29-1	TGCAGCGTTTTCCGGGACAGGGCCGGCGGGGAGCTGTTTTTT	CSVFRDRAGGELFF
TRBJ1-3	-	-	TRBV7-8	TGTGCCAGCAGCCCTTCGACAGGCAACTCTGGAAACACCATATATTTT	CASSPSTGNSGNTIYF
TRBJ2-1	-	TRBD1	TRBV6-5	TGTGCCAGCAGTTACTCCTACAGGGGTACCTACAATGAGCAGTTCTTC	CASSYSYRGTYNEQFF
TRBJ1-5	-	-	TRBV2	TGTGCCAGCAGTCCTCAGGGGCTGGGTAGCAATCAGCCCCAGCATTTT	CASSPQGLGSNQPQHF
TRBJ1-2	once	-	TRBV19	TGTGCCAGTAGACGCTCGACAGGATTTTACGGCTACACCTTC	CASRRSTGFYGYTF
TRBJ1-1	-	-	TRBV6-5	TGTGCCAGCAATAACCAAGGGGTTCCTGAAGCTTTCTTT	CASNNQGVPEAFF
TRBJ1-2	-	-	TRBV2	TGTGCCAGCAGTGTATTTACGGGACAACCCAACTATGGCTACACCTTC	CASSVFTGQPNYGYTF
TRBJ2-2	few	-	TRBV27	TGTGCCAGCAAGGGGGTAACCGGGGAGCTGTTTTTT	CASKGVTGELFF